The 28 T cell receptor beta chains listed next were all sequenced from one sample in a study of early T cells in non-severe SARS-CoV-2 infection. TCRdb analysed the 5' RACE reads with MiXCR anew, one entry per CDR3 protein. The sample holds tens of thousands of distinct CDR3 sequences; over 9% are singletons and the top ten take 1.5% to 2%. The sample taken for sequencing was whole blood. These receptors came from an adult who was a healthcare worker with PCR-confirmed SARS-CoV-2 infection or an uninfected control (not recorded which).

This clonotype was observed many times. This rearrangement joins TRBV6-2 or TRBV6-3 to TRBJ2-1; possibly TRBD1 for D (6 bases). CDR3 length: 14 residues. The germline gives CDR1 MNHEY, CDR2 SVGEGT. Trimming left V 2 bases short and J 2 bases short, with 7 bases between. The CDR3 nucleotides are TGTGCCAGCAGTTACACAGGGACCTACAATGAGCAGTTCTTC. Amino acids: CASSYTGTYNEQFF.

The chain couples TRBV11-2 to TRBJ2-1, with 9 bases aligning to TRBD1. Trimming removed 7 bases from V and 2 bases from J; junction bases left unmatched: 6. Looked up from germline, CDR1 is SGHAT and CDR2 is FQNNGV. The CDR3 consists of 15 residues. The CDR3 sequence: CASTPGTGPYNEQFF. The CDR3 DNA reads TGTGCCAGCACTCCCGGGACAGGGCCCTACAATGAGCAGTTCTTC.

This clonotype was counted at least ten times. This chain links TRBV11-2 with TRBJ2-5, with D perhaps TRBD1 or TRBD2 (5 bases each). Trimming cost V 5 bases and J 4 bases, with 17 bases left between them. The CDR3 consists of 15 residues. Germline V CDR1 and CDR2: SGHAT, FQNNGV. The CDR3 nucleotides are TGTGCCAGCAGCCCCATGTGGGGGTTAGGAGAGACCCAGTACTTC. As protein: CASSPMWGLGETQYF. Combining the CDR3 with reference TRBV11-2 and TRBJ2-5 gives the whole variable domain EAGVAQSPRYKIIEKRQSVAFWCNPISGHATLYWYQQILGQGPKLLIQFQNNGVVDDSQLPKDRFSAERLKGVDSTLKIQPAKLEDSAVYLCASSPMWGLGETQYFGPGTRLLVL.

This clonotype was counted at least ten times. The chain recombines TRBV7-2 with TRBJ1-6; D remains ambiguous. The V gene's germline CDR1 is SGHTA and CDR2 FQGNSA. The V gene lost 5 bases and the J gene lost 1 base, with 9 bases spanning the gap. This CDR3 comprises 15 residues. CDR3 sequence (DNA): TGTGCCAGCAGCCAGAGTGATTCCTATAATTCACCCCTCCACTTT. Its protein product is CASSQSDSYNSPLHF.

This clonotype was observed a handful of times. The V gene is TRBV7-6, the J gene TRBJ1-2, with 7 bases matching TRBD1. The CDR3 sequence is 16 residues long. Per germline, CDR1 SGHVS and CDR2 FNYEAQ. V shed 4 bases and J 4 bases; nucleotides not matched to a gene: 12. CDR3 protein: CASSSSGTATSYGYTF. Written as DNA, the CDR3 is TGTGCCAGCAGCTCCTCCGGGACAGCCACCTCCTATGGCTACACCTTC.

The chain links TRBV5-1 to TRBJ2-3; 10 nucleotides agree with TRBD1. The CDR3 is 17 amino acids. From germline, CDR1 is SGHRS and CDR2 YFSETQ. With 4 bases clipped from V and 2 bases from J, the junction kept 10 bases outside the gene matches. CDR3 loop: CASSTPTGGLVTDTQYF. In DNA, the CDR3 is TGCGCCAGCAGCACCCCGACAGGGGGCCTTGTCACAGATACGCAGTATTTT.

The J gene is TRBJ2-2, the V gene TRBV6-4, with 8 bases identical to TRBD2. CDR1 is MRHNA, CDR2 SNTAGT, per germline. The CDR3 has 15 residues. With 3 bases clipped from V and 4 bases from J, the junction kept 4 bases outside the gene matches. The CDR3 nucleotides read TGTGCCAGCAGTGAGGAAGCGGGGGCCACCGGGGAGCTGTTTTTT. Translated, it gives CASSEEAGATGELFF.

This clonotype came up a few times. The chain uses TRBV3-1 and TRBJ2-7; either TRBD1 or TRBD2 may supply D (6 bases each). Germline assignment: CDR1 LGHDT and CDR2 YNNKEL (reference sequence). CDR3 length equals 14 residues. With 6 bases removed from V and 11 bases from J, the gap between germline ends came to 23 bases. The CDR3 region has the DNA TGTGCCAGCAGTCCCGGGGGCGGGTCTCGTTTCGAGTACTTC. This gives the protein CASSPGGGSRFEYF.

With regard to this clonotype: Possible read error: a much larger clone is one base away. The genes are TRBV7-9 and TRBJ2-5; the D is unclear. Germline V gives CDR1 SEHNR, CDR2 FQNEAQ (reference sequence). The CDR3 sequence is 14 residues long. CDR3 residues: CASSLGEYQETQHF. CDR3 DNA: TGTGCCAGCAGCTTAGGAGAGTACCAAGAGACCCAGCACTTC.

This clonotype was observed a handful of times. The genes are TRBV4-3 and TRBJ1-1, with D perhaps matching TRBD1 (5 bases). Germline V gives CDR1 LGHNA, CDR2 YSLEER. Trimming cost V 2 bases and J 1 base, with 8 bases left between them. The CDR3 spans 14 residues. In DNA form, the CDR3 reads TGCGCCAGCAGCCAAACCACAGGGAACACTGAAGCTTTCTTT. Amino acids: CASSQTTGNTEAFF.

This clonotype was seen a few times. The CDR3 coding sequence is TGTGCCAGCTCACCAGGGTTTAACTATGGCTACACCTTC. Encoded protein: CASSPGFNYGYTF. The chain uses TRBV18 and TRBJ1-2; D unclear. Germline V CDR1 and CDR2: KGHSH, LQKENI. The CDR3 consists of 13 residues. The V and J ends lost 2 bases and 1 base respectively, with 5 bases between them.

The chain carries TRBV18 and TRBJ1-5; D call uncertain. Germline V CDR1 and CDR2: KGHSH, LQKENI. The V gene lost 0 bases and the J gene lost 3 bases, with 9 bases spanning the gap. This CDR3 comprises 15 residues. The CDR3 sequence: CASSPPGRLNQPQHF. In DNA form, the CDR3 reads TGTGCCAGCTCACCACCGGGCAGGCTCAATCAGCCCCAGCATTTT.

This clonotype came up many times. The chain joins TRBV5-1 to TRBJ1-6; D is perhaps TRBD1 (6 bases). Per germline, CDR1 SGHRS and CDR2 YFSETQ. Trimming removed 4 bases from V and 8 bases from J, with 13 bases in between. The CDR3 loop spans 14 amino acids. The CDR3 DNA reads as TGCGCCAGCAGCCGCTTGGAGGGGGATTCACCCCTCCACTTT. Residues: CASSRLEGDSPLHF. The full variable domain, with the rest looked up from reference TRBV5-1 and TRBJ1-6, is KAGVTQTPRYLIKTRGQQVTLSCSPISGHRSVSWYQQTPGQGLQFLFEYFSETQRNKGNFPGRFSGRQFSNSRSEMNVSTLELGDSALYLCASSRLEGDSPLHFGNGTRLTVT.

This clonotype has at least ten counts. This sequence joins TRBV15 and TRBJ1-2; D remains unclear. The V end was cut by 0 bases, the J end by 5 bases, with 16 bases between. CDR3 length: 16 amino acids. In germline, CDR1 is LNHNV, CDR2 YYDKDF (reference sequence). CDR3 nucleotides: TGTGCCACCAGCAGAGATAGGACCCTAGATACATATGGCTACACCTTC. This sequence encodes CATSRDRTLDTYGYTF.

The chain carries TRBV7-9 and TRBJ1-1; weak D call: TRBD1 (6 bases). The CDR3 runs to 12 residues. CDR1 is SEHNR and CDR2 is FQNEAQ in the germline V gene (reference sequence). Deletions cut 8 bases from V and 5 bases from J, with 12 bases between. CDR3 DNA sequence: TGTGCCAGCCCTCCTAGGGGGACTGAAGCTTTCTTT. This sequence encodes CASPPRGTEAFF.

This clonotype was picked up many times. The rearrangement links TRBV18 to TRBJ1-3, with D perhaps matching TRBD1 (6 bases). Germline V gene sequence: CDR1 KGHSH, CDR2 LQKENI. V was trimmed by 4 bases and J by 1 base, leaving 17 bases between them. CDR3 size: 17 residues. The CDR3 coding sequence is TGTGCCAGCTCACGAAGTCAGACAGGCCCATCTGGAAACACCATATATTTT. Protein sequence: CASSRSQTGPSGNTIYF.

This rearrangement joins TRBV3-1 to TRBJ2-3; 10 positions agree with TRBD2. The trim removed 4 bases at V and 4 bases at J, leaving 11 bases unmatched. The CDR3 is 17 amino acids. The germline V gene has CDR1 LGHDT and CDR2 YNNKEL (reference sequence). Here the CDR3 reads CASSPIAGGVFSDTQYF. The CDR3 bases are TGTGCCAGCAGCCCGATAGCGGGGGGTGTATTTTCAGATACGCAGTATTTT.

This clonotype has only a few counts. The J gene is TRBJ2-5, the V gene TRBV7-6, with TRBD2 matching 9 bases. V lost 1 base, J lost 6 bases, and 9 bases stayed unmatched. The length of the CDR3 is 16 residues. Germline CDR1 and CDR2: SGHVS and FNYEAQ. The CDR3: CASSLGAGGPQQTQYF. The CDR3 nucleotides are TGTGCCAGCAGCTTAGGAGCGGGGGGCCCTCAGCAGACCCAGTACTTC. The full variable domain, its missing parts supplied by reference TRBV7-6 and TRBJ2-5, is GAGVSQSPRYKVTKRGQDVALRCDPISGHVSLYWYRQALGQGPEFLTYFNYEAQQDKSGLPNDRFSAERPEGSISTLTIQRTEQRDSAMYRCASSLGAGGPQQTQYFGPGTRLLVL.

This clonotype was recorded many times. This chain uses TRBV20-1 with TRBJ2-5; D gene ambiguous. Germline values: CDR1 DFQATT, CDR2 SNEGSKA (reference sequence). Between the trimmed V and J ends, which lost 2 bases and 9 bases, there was a span of 13 bases. The CDR3 has 12 residues. CDR3 sequence (DNA): TGCAGTGCTAGAATCGGGCTTTCGTCCCAGTACTTC. Its protein product is CSARIGLSSQYF.

Many counts were recorded for this clonotype. The CDR3 is CAISPGLAGGRAGELFF. For the CDR3, the DNA is TGTGCCATCAGTCCAGGACTAGCGGGGGGTAGAGCCGGGGAGCTGTTTTTT. The V gene is TRBV10-3, the J gene TRBJ2-2, with TRBD2 identical over 14 bases. The germline CDR1 and CDR2 sequences are ENHRY and SYGVKD. After removal of 5 bases from V and 6 bases from J, the junction contained 8 bases not matched to a gene. The CDR3 has 17 residues.

The V and J genes are TRBV5-4 and TRBJ2-3; D is undetermined. CDR1 SGHNT and CDR2 YYREEE come from the germline V gene (reference sequence). The ends were cut back, 0 bases at V and 6 bases at J, with 8 bases in the middle. The CDR3 is 13 amino acids. This CDR3 is CASSLVVADTQYF. CDR3 in DNA: TGTGCCAGCAGCTTGGTTGTCGCGGATACGCAGTATTTT.

This clonotype was detected many times. The chain joins TRBV30 to TRBJ1-2, with a tentative D call TRBD1 (6 bases). The ends were cut back, 3 bases at V and 4 bases at J, with 12 bases in the middle. The germline CDR1 and CDR2 sequences are GTSNPN and SVGIG (reference sequence). This CDR3 contains 13 residues. The CDR3 region is CAWSARGTYGYTF. The CDR3, as DNA: TGTGCCTGGAGCGCCAGGGGAACCTATGGCTACACCTTC. Variable domain in full (rest from reference TRBV30 and TRBJ1-2): SQTIHQWPATLVQPVGSPLSLECTVEGTSNPNLYWYRQAAGRGLQLLFYSVGIGQISSEVPQNLSASRPQDRQFILSSKKLLLSDSGFYLCAWSARGTYGYTFGSGTRLTVV.

This clonotype was found many times. The J gene is TRBJ1-1, the V gene TRBV29-1, with TRBD1 as a possible D gene (6 bases). Germline-derived CDR1 and CDR2 are SQVTM and ANQGSEA. Trimming took 3 bases from V and 1 from J, leaving 9 bases between them. The CDR3 has 13 residues. CDR3 region: CSVDGGQNTEAFF. The CDR3 DNA reads TGCAGCGTTGATGGGGGACAGAACACTGAAGCTTTCTTT.

J is TRBJ1-1 and V is TRBV7-9; D may be TRBD1 (5 bases). V was shortened by 6 bases and J by 5 bases, with 19 bases between the two germline ends. The CDR3 extends over 15 amino acids. CDR1 and CDR2 (germline): SEHNR, FQNEAQ (reference sequence). The CDR3: CASRGLGLGGTEAFF. The CDR3 DNA follows: TGTGCCAGCAGGGGTCTAGGGCTGGGGGGGACTGAAGCTTTCTTT.

In its sample, this clonotype was seen many times. The CDR3 DNA reads as TGTGCCAGCAGCACCGGGGGGTACTCCTACAATGAGCAGTTCTTC. Protein sequence: CASSTGGYSYNEQFF. The V gene is TRBV13, the J gene TRBJ2-1; 7 nucleotides agree with TRBD2. This CDR3 is built from 15 residues. Germline V gives CDR1 PRHDT, CDR2 FYEKMQ (reference sequence). V gave up 5 bases and J gave up 0 bases; unmatched junction bases: 4.

A few counts support this clonotype. The chain uses TRBV12-3 or TRBV12-4 and TRBJ1-2, with D possibly being TRBD1 (6 bases). Trimming cost V 3 bases and J 9 bases, with 11 bases left between them. This CDR3 has 12 amino acids. The CDR3 DNA reads as TGTGCCAGCAGTTTGGGGGCTCGGAGCTACACCTTC. It codes for CASSLGARSYTF.

The chain recombines TRBV12-3 or TRBV12-4 with TRBJ1-5, with D maybe TRBD1 (5 bases). The CDR3 totals 14 residues. Trimming took off 5 bases at V and 3 bases at J, with 11 bases between the two ends. As DNA, the CDR3 is TGTGCCAGCAGTGGACAAGTGGCCAATCAGCCCCAGCATTTT. Protein product: CASSGQVANQPQHF.

There are a few counts of this clonotype. V usage is TRBV9 and J usage is TRBJ2-2; D unclear. The CDR3 is made up of 17 amino acids. The ends were cut back, 0 bases at V and 0 bases at J, with 12 bases in the middle. Germline V gene data show CDR1 as SGDLS and CDR2 as YYNGEE. CDR3: CASSVVSQASNTGELFF. The DNA for the CDR3 is TGTGCCAGCAGCGTAGTATCGCAGGCTTCGAACACCGGGGAGCTGTTTTTT.